One and the same sample provided the 16 T cell receptor beta chains below, sequenced in a study of blood T cell repertoires in COVID-19. Using immunoSEQ multiplex PCR, the repertoire was profiled, and TCRdb retains in-frame clones only, with some absent. The sample shows over 90,000 clones, approximately 84% of them seen only once. The sample consisted of peripheral blood. Source of these receptors: a man aged 55 to 70 with acute or convalescent COVID-19.

The V gene is TRBV6-6, the J gene TRBJ2-3; 11 bases are shared with TRBD2. Germline loops: CDR1 MNHNY, CDR2 SVGAGI (reference sequence). Trimming cost V 5 bases and J 3 bases; bases outside gene matches: 16. This CDR3 has 19 residues. As DNA, the CDR3 is TGTGCCAGCAGTCGCAGACACCGGGATAGCGGGGGGGCGACAGATACGCAGTATTTT. Translation gives CASSRRHRDSGGATDTQYF.

This clone was counted a single time. The rearrangement joins TRBV5-8 to TRBJ2-4, with TRBD1 identical over 8 bases. Germline V gene lookup returns CDR1 SGHTS and CDR2 YDEGEE. With V trimmed by 5 bases and J by 4 bases, 14 bases remained unmatched. The CDR3 contains 17 residues. In DNA, the CDR3 is TGTGCCAGCAGGCAATATCAGGGGGCGCCGATAAAAAACATTCAGTACTTC. It is translated as CASRQYQGAPIKNIQYF.

The genes are TRBV5-1 and TRBJ2-3; unclear D gene. The CDR3 consists of 14 residues. Per the germline V gene, CDR1 is SGHRS and CDR2 is YFSETQ. V lost 3 bases, J lost 2 bases, and 10 bases lay in between. CDR3: CASSSRVATDTQYF. For the CDR3, the DNA is TGCGCCAGCAGCTCCCGGGTAGCCACAGATACGCAGTATTTT.

The chain uses TRBV5-6 and TRBJ1-2; possible D gene TRBD1, 6 bases. The CDR3 sequence is 15 residues long. Germline values: CDR1 SGHDT, CDR2 YYEEEE. The V gene lost 4 bases and the J gene lost 6 bases, with 19 bases spanning the gap. CDR3 DNA sequence: TGTGCCAGCAGCCCGGATTACAGGGTAGGAGATGGCTACACCTTC. Protein: CASSPDYRVGDGYTF.

The chain couples TRBV4-2 to TRBJ2-5, with D possibly being TRBD2 (6 bases). The CDR3 is made up of 16 amino acids. CDR1 is LGHNA and CDR2 is YNFKEQ in the germline V gene. Trimming took 0 bases from V and 5 from J, leaving 16 bases between them. DNA for the CDR3: TGTGCCAGCAGCCAAGATTACGGTCGGGAGTGGGAGACCCAGTACTTC. It specifies CASSQDYGREWETQYF.

The gene calls are TRBV5-8 and TRBJ2-2; TRBD1 agrees at 9 bases. Germline V gene data show CDR1 as SGHTS and CDR2 as YDEGEE. J gave up 1 base and V 4 bases, and 5 bases lay outside the gene matches. The CDR3 is 16 residues long. Written as DNA, the CDR3 is TGTGCCAGCAGCCGGGGACAGGGTGGGAACACCGGGGAGCTGTTTTTT. Residues: CASSRGQGGNTGELFF.

This chain joins TRBV9 and TRBJ1-2; TRBD1 aligns across 9 bases. CDR3 length equals 17 residues. CDR1 is SGDLS, CDR2 YYNGEE, per germline. J gave up 3 bases and V 4 bases, and 13 bases lay outside the gene matches. CDR3 bases: TGTGCCAGCAGCCCAGAGATACAGGGGGCGGGCTACTATGGCTACACCTTC. Its translation: CASSPEIQGAGYYGYTF.

This clone has a handful of counts. The V and J genes are TRBV5-4 and TRBJ2-1; 8 nucleotides agree with TRBD2. This CDR3 has 16 amino acids. The germline V gene has CDR1 SGHNT and CDR2 YYREEE (reference sequence). The J segment lost 4 bases and the V segment lost 0 bases, leaving 6 bases of the junction unmatched. The CDR3 bases are TGTGCCAGCAGCTTGGCGGTTAGCGGGACTTACAATGAGCAGTTCTTC. Its translation is CASSLAVSGTYNEQFF.

The chain combines TRBV12-3 or TRBV12-4 with TRBJ1-5; D perhaps matches TRBD1 (5 bases). The CDR3 has 13 residues. V was pared by 3 bases and J by 7 bases, with 10 bases between. The CDR3 here is CASSFWEGQPQHF. As DNA, the CDR3 is TGTGCCAGCAGTTTTTGGGAGGGGCAGCCCCAGCATTTT.

The genes are TRBV5-8 and TRBJ2-3, with D possibly matching TRBD2 (5 bases). The V end lost 0 bases, the J end lost 2 bases, and 7 bases lay between the germline ends. The CDR3 runs to 14 residues. Germline CDR1 and CDR2: SGHTS and YDEGEE. CDR3 loop: CASSLGTHTDTQYF. As DNA, the CDR3 is TGTGCCAGCAGCTTGGGGACTCACACAGATACGCAGTATTTT.

The chain uses TRBV27 and TRBJ2-6, with no clear D. V lost 5 bases and J lost 0, with 5 bases in between. The CDR3 is made up of 14 amino acids. CDR1 and CDR2 (germline): MNHEY, SMNVEV (reference sequence). The CDR3 loop is CASSLFSGANVLTF. The CDR3 DNA reads TGTGCCAGCAGTCTCTTCTCTGGGGCCAACGTCCTGACTTTC. The full variable domain, rest sourced from reference TRBV27 and TRBJ2-6, is EAQVTQNPRYLITVTGKKLTVTCSQNMNHEYMSWYRQDPGLGLRQIYYSMNVEVTDKGDVPEGYKVSRKEKRNFPLILESPSPNQTSLYFCASSLFSGANVLTFGAGSRLTVL.

The chain has TRBV7-2 and TRBJ1-5; D is ambiguous. Germline CDR1 reads SGHTA; CDR2 reads FQGNSA. The V end was cut by 5 bases, the J end by 5 bases, with 10 bases between. CDR3 length: 13 residues. The CDR3 coding sequence is TGTGCCAGCAGCACAGCCCGTGATCAGCCCCAGCATTTT. Translated, it gives CASSTARDQPQHF.

V and J are TRBV6-5 and TRBJ1-1; no reliable D call. With 0 bases removed from V and 1 base from J, the gap between germline ends came to 6 bases. CDR1 and CDR2 (germline): MNHEY, SVGAGI. This CDR3 region has 14 residues. The CDR3 sequence is CASSYSTPNTEAFF. As DNA, the CDR3 is TGTGCCAGCAGTTACTCGACTCCGAACACTGAAGCTTTCTTT.

The chain has TRBV5-1 and TRBJ2-7, with 7 positions matching TRBD2. The trim removed 0 bases at V and 6 bases at J, leaving 9 bases unmatched. CDR3 length: 15 residues. Germline V lookup: CDR1 SGHRS, CDR2 YFSETQ. CDR3 nucleotide sequence: TGCGCCAGCAGCTTGGATCGCTCACGCGGGGGCGAGCAGTACTTC. As protein: CASSLDRSRGGEQYF.

This clone was found a few times. V gene TRBV7-9 combines with J gene TRBJ2-7, with unresolved D. Germline V CDR1 and CDR2: SEHNR, FQNEAQ (reference sequence). The CDR3 loop spans 11 amino acids. Trimming shortened V by 6 bases and J by 3 bases, and 6 bases separated the two germline ends. CDR3 residues: CASSGSYEQYF. The CDR3 nucleotides read TGTGCCAGCAGTGGTAGCTACGAGCAGTACTTC.

The chain recombines TRBV2 with TRBJ2-2, with D possibly TRBD1 on 6 matching bases. The CDR3 has 18 amino acids. Trimming took off 6 bases at V and 0 bases at J, with 20 bases between the two ends. Germline CDR1 reads SNHLY; CDR2 reads FYNNEI. CDR3 residues: CASRLHSMTGANTGELFF. In DNA form, the CDR3 reads TGTGCCAGCAGACTTCATTCAATGACAGGAGCGAACACCGGGGAGCTGTTTTTT.